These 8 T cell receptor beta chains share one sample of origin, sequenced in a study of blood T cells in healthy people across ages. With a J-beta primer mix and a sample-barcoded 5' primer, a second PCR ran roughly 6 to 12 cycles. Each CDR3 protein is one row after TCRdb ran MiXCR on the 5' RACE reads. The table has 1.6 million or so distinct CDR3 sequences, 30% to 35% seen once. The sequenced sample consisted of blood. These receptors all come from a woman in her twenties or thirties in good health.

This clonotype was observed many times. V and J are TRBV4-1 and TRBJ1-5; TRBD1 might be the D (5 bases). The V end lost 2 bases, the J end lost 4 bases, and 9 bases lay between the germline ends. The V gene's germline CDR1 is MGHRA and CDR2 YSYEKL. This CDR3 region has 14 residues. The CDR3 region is CASSQQGRNQPQHF. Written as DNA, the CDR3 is TGCGCCAGCAGCCAACAGGGTCGGAATCAGCCCCAGCATTTT.

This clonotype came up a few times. The CDR3 DNA reads TGTGCCAGCAGATCACAACAGGGCCGGGGTGGCTACACCTTC. It is translated as CASRSQQGRGGYTF. This chain joins TRBV6-6 and TRBJ1-2; D possibly corresponds to TRBD1 (6 bases). There are 14 residues in the CDR3. Trimming took off 6 bases at V and 7 bases at J, with 18 bases between the two ends. Germline CDR1 is MNHNY and CDR2 is SVGAGI (reference sequence).

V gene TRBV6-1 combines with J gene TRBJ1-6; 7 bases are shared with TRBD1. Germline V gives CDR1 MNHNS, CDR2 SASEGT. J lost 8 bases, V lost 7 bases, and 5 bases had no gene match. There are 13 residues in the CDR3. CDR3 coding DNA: TGTGCCAGCATGAGACAGGGTTATTCACCCCTCCACTTT. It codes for CASMRQGYSPLHF.

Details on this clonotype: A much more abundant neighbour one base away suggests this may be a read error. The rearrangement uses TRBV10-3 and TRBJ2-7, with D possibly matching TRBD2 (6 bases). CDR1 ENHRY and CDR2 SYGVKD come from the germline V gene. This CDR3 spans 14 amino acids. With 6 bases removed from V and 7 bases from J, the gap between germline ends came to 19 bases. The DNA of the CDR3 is TGTGCCATCAGGGAGGGCGATGTCTACAATGAGCAGTACTTC. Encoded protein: CAIREGDVYNEQYF.

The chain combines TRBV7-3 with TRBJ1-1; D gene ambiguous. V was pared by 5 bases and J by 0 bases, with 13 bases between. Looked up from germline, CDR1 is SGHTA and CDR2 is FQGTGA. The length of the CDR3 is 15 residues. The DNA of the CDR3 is TGTGCCAGCAGCCCCTACGGGCCTCTGAACACTGAAGCTTTCTTT. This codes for CASSPYGPLNTEAFF.

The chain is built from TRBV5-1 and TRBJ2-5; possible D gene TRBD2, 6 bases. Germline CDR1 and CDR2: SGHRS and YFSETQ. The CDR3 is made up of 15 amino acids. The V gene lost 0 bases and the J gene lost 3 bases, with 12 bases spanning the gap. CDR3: CASSLGGGNEETQYF. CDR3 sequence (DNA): TGCGCCAGCAGCTTGGGTGGCGGGAACGAAGAGACCCAGTACTTC.

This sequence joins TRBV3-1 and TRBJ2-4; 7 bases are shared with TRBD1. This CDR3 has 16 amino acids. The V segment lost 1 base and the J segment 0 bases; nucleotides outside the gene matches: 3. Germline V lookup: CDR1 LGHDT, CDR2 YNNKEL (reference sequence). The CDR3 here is CASSQVGTVAKNIQYF. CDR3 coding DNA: TGTGCCAGCAGCCAAGTGGGGACAGTAGCCAAAAACATTCAGTACTTC. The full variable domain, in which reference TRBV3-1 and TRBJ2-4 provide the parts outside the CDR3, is DTAVSQTPKYLVTQMGNDKSIKCEQNLGHDTMYWYKQDSKKFLKIMFSYNNKELIINETVPNRFSPKSPDKAHLNLHINSLELGDSAVYFCASSQVGTVAKNIQYFGAGTRLSVL.

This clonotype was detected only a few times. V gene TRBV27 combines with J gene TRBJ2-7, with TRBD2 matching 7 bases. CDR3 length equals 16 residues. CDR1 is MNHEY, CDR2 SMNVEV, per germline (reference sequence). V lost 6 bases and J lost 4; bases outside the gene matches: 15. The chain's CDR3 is CASSPFMGGSKYEQYF. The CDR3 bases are TGTGCCAGCAGCCCATTTATGGGCGGGAGTAAATACGAGCAGTACTTC.